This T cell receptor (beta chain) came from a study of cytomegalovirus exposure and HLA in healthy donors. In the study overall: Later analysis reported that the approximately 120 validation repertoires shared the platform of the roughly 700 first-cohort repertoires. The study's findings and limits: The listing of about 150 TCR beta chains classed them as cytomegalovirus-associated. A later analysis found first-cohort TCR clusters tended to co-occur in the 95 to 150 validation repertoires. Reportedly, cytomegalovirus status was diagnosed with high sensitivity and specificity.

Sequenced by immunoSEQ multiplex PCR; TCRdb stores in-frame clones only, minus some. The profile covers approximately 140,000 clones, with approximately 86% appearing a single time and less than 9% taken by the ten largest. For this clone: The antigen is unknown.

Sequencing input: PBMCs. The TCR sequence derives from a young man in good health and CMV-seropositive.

The CDR3 region is CASSLYAPRTAGANVLTF. As DNA, the CDR3 is TGTGCCAGCAGCCTTTATGCTCCACGGACAGCTGGGGCCAACGTCCTGACTTTC. The chain joins TRBV7-3 to TRBJ2-6; D is possibly TRBD1 (6 bases). Germline V gives CDR1 SGHTA, CDR2 FQGTGA. V dropped 5 bases and J dropped 2 bases, with 19 bases sitting between them. CDR3 length: 18 amino acids.